The clone carrying this T cell receptor beta chain was detected once. This record belongs to a study of blood T cell repertoires in COVID-19. V lost 4 bases and J lost 4, with 10 bases in between. This CDR3 comprises 13 residues. CDR1 KGHDR and CDR2 SFDVKD come from the germline V gene. Measured with immunoSEQ multiplex PCR; TCRdb has only the in-frame clones, and not every one. The repertoire holds approximately 80,000 clones, around 86% seen once, with 27% in the top ten. Source material: peripheral blood. This TCR came from a human donor in a cohort sampled during active COVID-19. The V call is TRBV24-1, the J call TRBJ2-7, with D unresolved. DNA for the CDR3: TGTGCCACCAGTGAGGGCAGCTTGTACGAGCAGTACTTC. Translating it yields CATSEGSLYEQYF.